This record covers a single TCR beta chain. Antigen unknown. This specimen comes from a study of identifying expanded T cells in peripheral blood. Findings and limits, study-wide: Differentially abundant clones: roughly 1.2 between replicates, around 16 at around 14 days, 19 to 20 at four. Roughly two-week clone count variance significantly increased as total template count grew.

Some clones are missing from TCRdb's copy, which holds only in-frame ones; the method was immunoSEQ multiplex PCR. The data show fewer than 60,000 clones, roughly 82% seen once. Collection occurred without any documented infections or immune events in donors. The source is a person aged 18 to 75 in good health. Sequenced material: blood.

The CDR3 loop is CSARTSEGAFF. The CDR3 coding sequence is TGCAGTGCTAGGACGTCCGAGGGAGCTTTCTTT. The chain combines TRBV20-1 with TRBJ1-1; D is ambiguous. V shed 3 bases and J shed 10 bases, with 12 bases lying between them. CDR1 is DFQATT, CDR2 SNEGSKA, per germline (reference sequence). This CDR3 has 11 residues.